Below are 22 T cell receptor beta chains sequenced from a single sample in a study of blood T cell repertoires in COVID-19. Here immunoSEQ multiplex PCR was the method, and the copy in TCRdb shows in-frame clones only, minus some. The table has 250,000 to 400,000 clones, roughly 90% seen once. Specimen: peripheral blood. These receptors all stem from a woman in her 30s with COVID-19, enrolled during active disease.

This chain uses TRBV10-3 with TRBJ1-5; possibly TRBD1 for D (5 bases). Per germline, CDR1 ENHRY and CDR2 SYGVKD. V was pared by 7 bases and J by 5 bases, with 12 bases between. CDR3 length equals 13 residues. The CDR3 region is CAITYDSDQPQHF. The DNA for the CDR3 is TGTGCCATCACCTATGACAGCGATCAGCCCCAGCATTTT.

The genes are TRBV19 and TRBJ1-5; 9 nucleotides line up with TRBD1. V lost 5 bases, J lost 8 bases, and 10 bases stayed unmatched. The CDR3 has 15 residues. Germline assignment: CDR1 LNHDA and CDR2 SQIVND (reference sequence). The CDR3 region has the DNA TGTGCCAGTAGTTTGGGACAGGGTCCTGGAGAGCCCCAGCATTTT. This encodes CASSLGQGPGEPQHF.

V gene TRBV7-9 combines with J gene TRBJ2-1; D is possibly TRBD1 (6 bases). CDR3 length equals 15 residues. V lost 5 bases to trimming and J lost 4 bases, with 15 bases between them. The germline gives CDR1 SEHNR, CDR2 FQNEAQ (reference sequence). This CDR3 reads CASSNTGTSYNEQFF. CDR3 sequence (DNA): TGTGCCAGCAGCAACACCGGGACAAGTTACAATGAGCAGTTCTTC.

The chain carries TRBV11-3 and TRBJ2-3, with 14 nucleotides matching TRBD2. Germline CDR1 is SGHNT and CDR2 is YENEEA. The V segment lost 5 bases and the J segment 5 bases; nucleotides outside the gene matches: 6. The CDR3 is 16 amino acids. The CDR3 protein is CASSQGTSGSVDTQYF. As DNA, the CDR3 is TGTGCCAGCAGCCAAGGGACTAGCGGGAGTGTAGATACGCAGTATTTT.

To note about this clone: Distinct nucleotide sequences in the sample also encode this CDR3. The gene calls are TRBV5-1 and TRBJ2-2, with D perhaps matching TRBD1 (6 bases). Germline CDR1 reads SGHRS; CDR2 reads YFSETQ. Trimming took 4 bases from V and 0 from J, leaving 10 bases between them. This CDR3 has 15 amino acids. The CDR3 coding sequence is TGCGCCAGCAGCCCAGGGGCCGCGAACACCGGGGAGCTGTTTTTT. It specifies CASSPGAANTGELFF. The complete variable domain, with remaining parts taken from reference TRBV5-1 and TRBJ2-2, reads KAGVTQTPRYLIKTRGQQVTLSCSPISGHRSVSWYQQTPGQGLQFLFEYFSETQRNKGNFPGRFSGRQFSNSRSEMNVSTLELGDSALYLCASSPGAANTGELFFGEGSRLTVL.

The chain uses TRBV29-1 and TRBJ2-5; no definite D call. This CDR3 contains 10 residues. V was cut by 1 base and J by 5 bases, with 2 bases left in between. CDR1 SQVTM and CDR2 ANQGSEA come from the germline V gene. The CDR3 protein is CSVEAETQYF. In DNA, the CDR3 is TGCAGCGTTGAAGCGGAGACCCAGTACTTC.

V usage is TRBV18 and J usage is TRBJ1-3; D not certain. The CDR3 is made up of 16 amino acids. From germline, CDR1 is KGHSH and CDR2 LQKENI. V lost 2 bases and J lost 0, with 11 bases in between. In DNA form, the CDR3 reads TGTGCCAGCTCACCAGGTTCGATAGCCTCTGGAAACACCATATATTTT. This encodes CASSPGSIASGNTIYF.

The chain has TRBV29-1 and TRBJ2-5, with 8 positions matching TRBD2. J lost 4 bases, V lost 7 bases, and 5 bases had no gene match. Germline V gene data show CDR1 as SQVTM and CDR2 as ANQGSEA. The CDR3 is 12 residues long. The CDR3, as DNA: TGCAGCGCGGCTAGCGGGCGAGAGACCCAGTACTTC. It specifies CSAASGRETQYF.

This chain connects TRBV19 to TRBJ1-1, with 8 bases that match TRBD1. The junction had 11 bases not matched to a gene; V was cut back by 8 bases and J by 0 bases. The CDR3 contains 16 residues. Germline assignment: CDR1 LNHDA and CDR2 SQIVND (reference sequence). CDR3: CASQSRDRPMNTEAFF. CDR3 in DNA: TGTGCCAGTCAGAGCCGGGACAGGCCGATGAACACTGAAGCTTTCTTT. The full variable domain, in which reference TRBV19 and TRBJ1-1 provide the parts outside the CDR3, is DGGITQSPKYLFRKEGQNVTLSCEQNLNHDAMYWYRQDPGQGLRLIYYSQIVNDFQKGDIAEGYSVSREKKESFPLTVTSAQKNPTAFYLCASQSRDRPMNTEAFFGQGTRLTVV.

V usage is TRBV18 and J usage is TRBJ1-4; 10 nucleotides align to TRBD1. CDR1 KGHSH and CDR2 LQKENI come from the germline V gene. The CDR3 spans 15 residues. The V gene end was trimmed by 3 bases and the J gene end by 5 bases; junction bases not matched to a gene: 3. The CDR3 DNA is TGTGCCAGCTCACCTGACAGGGGGCAAAATGAAAAACTGTTTTTT. Translated: CASSPDRGQNEKLFF.

This clone was seen only a few times. V is TRBV5-4 and J is TRBJ2-5; TRBD2 agrees at 10 bases. J lost 4 bases, V lost 1 base, and 4 bases had no gene match. Germline CDR1 SGHNT, CDR2 YYREEE (reference sequence). The CDR3 contains 15 residues. DNA of the CDR3: TGTGCCAGCAGCTTGAGAGCGGGAGGGCGAGAGACCCAGTACTTC. This sequence encodes CASSLRAGGRETQYF.

In its sample, this clone was seen once. V is TRBV19 and J is TRBJ2-1; 9 nucleotides line up with TRBD2. The length of the CDR3 is 16 residues. From germline, CDR1 is LNHDA and CDR2 SQIVND (reference sequence). The J segment lost 8 bases and the V segment lost 3 bases, leaving 11 bases of the junction unmatched. The CDR3 reads CASSITGTSRVHEQFF. CDR3 in DNA: TGTGCCAGTAGTATCACTGGGACTAGCAGGGTACATGAGCAGTTCTTC.

The chain recombines TRBV18 with TRBJ1-2; D is possibly TRBD1 (5 bases). Germline V gene data show CDR1 as KGHSH and CDR2 as LQKENI. V was trimmed by 8 bases and J by 3 bases, leaving 7 bases between them. This CDR3 has 11 residues. CDR3 nucleotides: TGTGCCAGCCGGGGGGACTATGGCTACACCTTC. It specifies CASRGDYGYTF.

Notes on this clone: Distinct nucleotide sequences in the sample also encode this CDR3. This chain connects TRBV19 to TRBJ1-5; D might be TRBD1 (5 bases). The V end was cut by 0 bases, the J end by 6 bases, with 6 bases between. CDR1 is LNHDA, CDR2 SQIVND, per germline (reference sequence). The CDR3 runs 13 residues. CDR3 residues: CASSIEGGQPQHF. For the CDR3, the DNA is TGTGCCAGTAGTATAGAGGGGGGTCAGCCCCAGCATTTT.

The chain couples TRBV3-1 (or the pseudogene TRBV3-2) to TRBJ1-1; 9 bases map to TRBD1. Germline CDR1 and CDR2: LGHDT and YNNKEL (reference sequence). The trim removed 3 bases at V and 1 base at J, leaving 12 bases unmatched. There are 18 residues in the CDR3. CDR3 DNA sequence: TGTGCCAGCAGCCATGCCCGGGGGACAGGGCTAACGAACACTGAAGCTTTCTTT. Protein sequence: CASSHARGTGLTNTEAFF.

This clone was counted once. The rearrangement uses TRBV11-3 and TRBJ2-1; TRBD1 agrees at 9 bases. Germline-derived CDR1 and CDR2 are SGHNT and YENEEA. Losses at the gene ends were 0 bases for V and 8 bases for J; bases not matched to a gene: 2. CDR3 size: 14 residues. The CDR3 DNA sequence: TGTGCCAGCAGCTTAGAGGGACAGGGCGATGAGCAGTTCTTC. Translated, it gives CASSLEGQGDEQFF.

The J gene is TRBJ2-3, the V gene TRBV29-1; TRBD2 matches 10 bases. Per germline, CDR1 SQVTM and CDR2 ANQGSEA. Trimming took 7 bases from V and 0 from J; bases not matched to a gene: 4. The CDR3 has 14 residues. This chain's CDR3 is CSATTSGSTDTQYF. Written as DNA, the CDR3 is TGCAGCGCTACGACTAGCGGGAGCACAGATACGCAGTATTTT.

The chain carries TRBV7-2 and TRBJ1-5; D unresolved. The CDR3 has 15 residues. V was trimmed by 0 bases and J by 6 bases, leaving 12 bases between them. CDR1 and CDR2 from the germline V gene are SGHTA and FQGNSA. In DNA, the CDR3 is TGTGCCAGCAGCTTAGCGAATCAAGGGAGTCAGCCCCAGCATTTT. Protein: CASSLANQGSQPQHF. The full variable domain, completed using reference TRBV7-2 and TRBJ1-5, is GAGVSQSPSNKVTEKGKDVELRCDPISGHTALYWYRQSLGQGLEFLIYFQGNSAPDKSGLPSDRFSAERTGGSVSTLTIQRTQQEDSAVYLCASSLANQGSQPQHFGDGTRLSIL.

In regard to this clone: A read error may produce the germline difference seen at one junction end. V and J are TRBV27 and TRBJ2-7, with TRBD2 matching 10 bases. This CDR3 is built from 15 residues. The germline gives CDR1 MNHEY, CDR2 SMNVEV (reference sequence). CDR3 DNA sequence: TGTGCCAGCAGTGTATCAGCGGGAGGGAACTACGAGCAGTACTTC. It yields the protein CASSVSAGGNYEQYF.

The chain combines TRBV28 with TRBJ1-6, with D maybe TRBD1 (5 bases). CDR1 is MDHEN, CDR2 SYDVKM, per germline. The CDR3 length is 12 residues. V lost 4 bases and J 10 bases, leaving 8 bases between the germline ends. DNA of the CDR3: TGTGCCAGCAGTTACAGGCCCTCACCCCTCCACTTT. Protein product: CASSYRPSPLHF.

The V gene is TRBV5-1, the J gene TRBJ1-1; D gene unclear. The CDR3 has 13 amino acids. The V gene lost 4 bases and the J gene lost 7 bases, with 14 bases spanning the gap. Germline V gene sequence: CDR1 SGHRS, CDR2 YFSETQ. The CDR3 DNA sequence: TGCGCCAGCAGCCCTGGACTGGAGTTTGAAGCTTTCTTT. The encoded protein is CASSPGLEFEAFF.

The rearrangement links TRBV29-1 to TRBJ2-5; tentatively, D is TRBD1 (6 bases). The germline gives CDR1 SQVTM, CDR2 ANQGSEA. V shed 6 bases and J shed 1 base, with 18 bases lying between them. The CDR3 is made up of 15 amino acids. The CDR3 DNA reads TGCAGCGTAGAGCTCAGGGGTAAGGTCCAAGAGACCCAGTACTTC. Translated, it gives CSVELRGKVQETQYF.